This T cell receptor (beta chain) was sequenced during a study of T cell repertoires in cytomegalovirus infection. Study background: Both a matching HLA type and CMV infection were indicated by public TCR beta signatures.

Overall study findings and caveats: The ex vivo response showed dominance by HLA-C-restricted CMV-specific TCR beta clonotypes. Of the TCR beta families, the public ones yielded a cumulative frequency that identified carriers of CMV plus the relevant HLA.

TCRdb fed the reads into MiXCR, producing one record per CDR3 protein. Of nearly 450,000 distinct CDR3 sequences in the sample, approximately 31% were seen once. This clonotype was counted a few times. The target antigen is unknown. Germline lookup yields CDR1 SQVTM and CDR2 ANQGSEA. Trimming removed 2 bases from V and 2 bases from J, with 7 bases in between. There are 12 residues in the CDR3. Material for sequencing was PBMCs. The clonotype comes from a human donor in good health (CMV status not recorded). Some clones in this sample may be carry-over from other donors' samples. This chain connects TRBV29-1 to TRBJ2-7; D not resolved. The CDR3 region has the DNA TGCAGCGTTGAAACCGTAACCTACGAGCAGTACTTC. It specifies CSVETVTYEQYF.